This note documents a single TCR beta chain sequence. Antigen unknown. The sample originates from a study of siplizumab effects on memory and regulatory T cells. Findings and limits, study-wide: Roughly 80-97% of dividing CD4+ or CD8+ clones were without an attributable naive or memory phenotype. Naive T cells seemed more diverse than memory cells and seemed major alloresponse contributors.

The CDR3 length is 14 residues. The germline gives CDR1 ENHRY, CDR2 SYGVKD. The V gene lost 3 bases and the J gene lost 1 base, with 9 bases spanning the gap. TCR templates numbering 95,000 to 100,000 were assayed per sample. Libraries were prepared by immunoSEQ multiplex PCR; TCRdb keeps only in-frame clonotypes and omits some of them. Among approximately 58,000 clones listed, approximately 93% were seen once. Sequences were obtained from CD8+ T cells sorted from blood. This clonotype was obtained from a human donor in good health. V usage is TRBV10-3 and J usage is TRBJ2-5; D is unclear. The CDR3 sequence: CAISEGRFQETQYF. CDR3 DNA: TGTGCCATCAGTGAAGGCAGATTCCAAGAGACCCAGTACTTC.